This entry is about one T cell receptor (beta chain). This sample stems from a study of OX40 agonist ivuxolimab in advanced cancers. Clones were sequenced by immunoSEQ multiplex PCR, and TCRdb holds only the in-frame ones, with some missing. The sample carries approximately 33,000 clones, 90% recorded once. CDR3 length: 16 residues. Germline V gene lookup returns CDR1 SGHTA and CDR2 FQGNSA. Trimming took off 2 bases at V and 8 bases at J, with 19 bases between the two ends. The source is an adult with an advanced solid tumor such as melanoma, head and neck, liver or kidney cancer. The chain has TRBV7-2 and TRBJ2-1; a weak D match, TRBD1 (5 bases). Sequencing used CD4+ or CD8+ T cells sorted from blood, obtained in a trial of the OX40 agonist ivuxolimab. CDR3 amino acids: CASSLPDSSVFHEQFF. CDR3 DNA sequence: TGTGCCAGCAGCTTACCAGACAGTTCGGTGTTCCATGAGCAGTTCTTC.